Included here is one TCR beta chain sequence, with context. What it recognizes is unknown. Profiled with immunoSEQ multiplex PCR; TCRdb holds only in-frame clones, not every one. Found here are tens of thousands of clones, roughly 85% of them singletons; the top ten hold 9% to 15%. These data belong to a study of OX40 agonist ivuxolimab in advanced cancers. Study summary: The dose-escalation cohort was approximately 80% male, with a mean age of approximately 61 years, ranging roughly 23 to 79. Whole-study results and caveats: Clonal expansion among partial responders at 0.1-3.0 mg/kg ranked near the lowest. In the 0.1 to 3.0 mg/kg range, CD4+ and CD8+ blood T cells had expanded clonally by week 6.

V was shortened by 1 base and J by 6 bases, with 15 bases between the two germline ends. CDR1 and CDR2 from the germline V gene are SEHNR and FQNEAQ (reference sequence). The CDR3 sequence is 15 residues long. This material consisted of CD4+ or CD8+ T cells sorted from blood, taken in a trial of the OX40 agonist ivuxolimab. The chain carries TRBV7-9 and TRBJ1-2; possibly TRBD1 for D (6 bases). The TCR comes from an adult with an advanced solid tumor such as melanoma, head and neck, liver or kidney cancer. In nucleotides, the CDR3 is TGTGCCAGCAGCTTAGAGGACAGTCCCCTTAATGGCTACACCTTC. It encodes CASSLEDSPLNGYTF.